Described below is a single T cell receptor beta chain sequence and its context. As yet, its antigen is unknown. The sample belongs to a study of CXCR3-negative and CXCR3-positive naive CD8 T cells. The CDR3 consists of 15 residues. The study, taken as a whole, reports: Most assays used freshly isolated PBMCs, as cryopreservation partially reduced CXCR3. Much lower diversity was found in memory CD8+ cells, while both naive subsets had comparably high diversity. For CXCR3-positive naive cells, TRB CDR3s were more hydrophobic than those of CXCR3-negative naive cells.

UMI labels and 5' RACE were used to prepare the TRB cDNA libraries. TCRdb re-analyzed the 5' RACE reads; it lists each CDR3 protein once, without DNA. Its table lists 75,000 to 90,000 distinct CDR3 sequences. V and J are TRBV12-3 or TRBV12-4 and TRBJ2-3; TCRdb designates TRBD1, a call that cannot be tested without DNA. This TCR was sampled from a human donor in good health. Some clones in this sample may be carry-over from other donors' samples. Sequences were obtained from naive CXCR3+ CD8+ T cells from blood. The subset denotes: CD45RO-CCR7+CD27+CD95- naive CD8+ T cells expressing CXCR3 (TNR3+). The chain's CDR3 is CASSSAGTATDTQYF.